The sample holds a few counts of the clone carrying this T cell receptor (beta chain). Its antigen is not identified. These data come from a study of beta chain features in type 1 diabetes. Whole-study results and caveats: Shorter TCRB CDR3s, moderately but significantly so, were found in Type 1 diabetes patients in all four CD4+ subsets. The naive, central memory and Treg TCRB repertoires showed an apparent similarity that was greater among patients than among healthy donors.

The isolated RNA, all of it, was reverse transcribed, so expressed TCRB transcripts were what got sequenced. TCRdb's table, derived via immunoSEQ multiplex PCR, lists solely in-frame clones and lacks some. Of a few hundred thousand clones listed, 30% are singletons. V was shortened by 5 bases and J by 3 bases, with 14 bases between the two germline ends. The germline V gene has CDR1 SGHAT and CDR2 FQNNGV. CDR3 length: 15 amino acids. This chain joins TRBV11-2 and TRBJ2-1, with D maybe TRBD2 (6 bases). The sample was naive CD4+ T cells from blood. The source of this sequence is a man in his late teens or twenties in good health. The CDR3 loop is CASSHIVGGYNEQFF. The CDR3 DNA sequence: TGTGCCAGCAGCCACATCGTCGGGGGCTACAATGAGCAGTTCTTC.